This TCR beta chain was sequenced during a study of cytomegalovirus exposure and HLA in healthy donors. Study context: The study placed 80% to 85% of its 398 genotyped donors in the Caucasian-associated ancestry cluster.

The V end was cut by 6 bases, the J end by 3 bases, with 11 bases between. The CDR3 consists of 13 residues. The germline CDR1 and CDR2 sequences are LGHNA and YSLEER. Overall study results and limits: According to a later analysis, donors in an Asian-associated ancestry cluster reportedly had fewer N-insertions than the roughly 640-donor mean. Earlier analysis looked at TCR beta V segments, and most were productive about 90% or about 30% of the time.

Details on this clone: Its antigen is currently unknown.

60 Vbeta and 13 Jbeta primers were used in PCR. The repertoire was sequenced with immunoSEQ multiplex PCR; TCRdb's copy has only in-frame clones and lacks some. The sample holds more than 95,000 clones; about 15% are singletons and the top ten take more than 0.8%. The rearrangement links TRBV4-3 to TRBJ1-2, with D possibly matching TRBD1 (5 bases). This sequence originates from a female donor in good health and CMV-seronegative. The sample taken for sequencing was PBMCs. This CDR3 is CASRGGRDYGYTF. The CDR3 DNA is TGCGCCAGCAGGGGGGGACGGGACTATGGCTACACCTTC.